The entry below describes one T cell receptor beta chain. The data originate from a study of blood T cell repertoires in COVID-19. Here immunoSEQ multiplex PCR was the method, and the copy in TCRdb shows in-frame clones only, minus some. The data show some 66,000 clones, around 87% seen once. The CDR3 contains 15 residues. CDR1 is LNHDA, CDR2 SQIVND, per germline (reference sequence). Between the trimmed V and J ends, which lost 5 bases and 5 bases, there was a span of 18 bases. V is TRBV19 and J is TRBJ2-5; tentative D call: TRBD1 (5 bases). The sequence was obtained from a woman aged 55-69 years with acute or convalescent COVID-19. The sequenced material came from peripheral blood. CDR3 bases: TGTGCCAGTAGTCCCTACCCCACGACAGATGAGACCCAGTACTTC. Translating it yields CASSPYPTTDETQYF.